This T cell receptor (beta chain) was identified in a study of blood T cell repertoires in COVID-19. Turning to the study itself: T cells, B-cell-depleted T cells, or PBMCs supplied cDNA or gDNA.

V lost 1 base and J 0 bases, leaving 10 bases between the germline ends. Germline CDR1 SGDLS, CDR2 YYNGEE. This CDR3 contains 16 residues. While infection was still active, Seattle patients were enrolled and then followed longitudinally. Measured with immunoSEQ multiplex PCR; TCRdb has only the in-frame clones, and not every one. The sample carries 150,000 to 200,000 clones, 85% to 95% recorded once. Material for sequencing was peripheral blood. The sequence was obtained from an older woman with COVID-19, enrolled during active disease. The V call is TRBV9, the J call TRBJ2-2, with D hard to call. In DNA, the CDR3 is TGTGCCAGCAGCGTATCCGGTCCCGCGAACACCGGGGAGCTGTTTTTT. As protein: CASSVSGPANTGELFF.